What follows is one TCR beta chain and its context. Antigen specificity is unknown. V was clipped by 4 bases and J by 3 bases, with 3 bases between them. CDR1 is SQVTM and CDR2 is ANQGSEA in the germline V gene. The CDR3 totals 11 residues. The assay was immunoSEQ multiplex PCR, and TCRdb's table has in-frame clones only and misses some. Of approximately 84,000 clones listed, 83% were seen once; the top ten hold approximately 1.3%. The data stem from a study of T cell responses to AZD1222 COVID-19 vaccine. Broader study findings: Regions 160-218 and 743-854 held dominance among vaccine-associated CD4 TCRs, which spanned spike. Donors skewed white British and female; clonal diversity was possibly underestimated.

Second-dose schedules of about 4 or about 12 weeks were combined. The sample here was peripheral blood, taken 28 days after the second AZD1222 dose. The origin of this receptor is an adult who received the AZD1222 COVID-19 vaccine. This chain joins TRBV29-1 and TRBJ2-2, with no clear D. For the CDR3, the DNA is TGCAGCGTTGTGGACACCGGGGAGCTGTTTTTT. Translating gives CSVVDTGELFF.